The source of this T cell receptor beta chain is a study of radiotherapy plus CTLA-4 blockade in lung cancer. The wider study: Objective responses were recorded in about 18% of patients, with disease control recorded in 25% to 40%. Regarding the study as a whole: In blood, early T cell clone dynamics reportedly predicted response best, together with interferon-beta.

Trimming cost V 2 bases and J 3 bases, with 14 bases left between them. Germline CDR1 is SGHTA and CDR2 is FQGNSA. The CDR3 sequence is 15 residues long. Sequenced by immunoSEQ multiplex PCR; TCRdb stores in-frame clones only, minus some. This repertoire shows about 87,000 clones, more than 85% found once; its top ten account for approximately 16%. Remarks on this clone: Its antigen remains unknown.

This TCR derives from a human donor with non-small cell lung cancer that progressed on radiotherapy plus ipilimumab. Material: peripheral blood, obtained from a patient treated with radiotherapy plus ipilimumab. This chain connects TRBV7-2 to TRBJ2-7; tentatively, D is TRBD2 (7 bases). CDR3 in amino acids: CASSLIRGAGYEQYF. The CDR3 DNA sequence: TGTGCCAGCAGCTTAATTCGGGGGGCAGGCTACGAGCAGTACTTC.